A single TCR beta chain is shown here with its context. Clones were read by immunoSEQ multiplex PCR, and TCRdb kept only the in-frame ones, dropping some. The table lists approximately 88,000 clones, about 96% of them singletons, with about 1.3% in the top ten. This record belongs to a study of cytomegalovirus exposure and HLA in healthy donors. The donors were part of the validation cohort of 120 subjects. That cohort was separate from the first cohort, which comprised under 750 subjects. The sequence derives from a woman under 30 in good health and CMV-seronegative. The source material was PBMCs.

In DNA form, the CDR3 reads TGTGCCAGTAGTATATCCGCCGGTAAAGAGACCCAGTACTTC. This gives the protein CASSISAGKETQYF. V and J are TRBV19 and TRBJ2-5; D is undetermined. Germline loops: CDR1 LNHDA, CDR2 SQIVND (reference sequence). Trimming pared 2 bases from V and 3 bases from J, leaving 10 bases between. The CDR3 loop spans 14 amino acids.